The 19 T cell receptor beta chains below were found in one sample sequenced in a study of shared clonotypes between healthy human individuals. The table came from immunoSEQ multiplex PCR; TCRdb's copy has only in-frame clones and leaves some out. This table has some 2 million clones, roughly 94% appearing once. Source material: naive CD4+ T cells sorted from blood. Sample subset: CD45RA+ positively selected. Receptors were obtained from a man younger than 35 in good health.

The chain uses TRBV6-4 and TRBJ1-4; 9 bases are shared with TRBD1. This CDR3 contains 17 residues. Germline V lookup: CDR1 MRHNA, CDR2 SNTAGT. The ends lost 5 bases at V and 7 bases at J; junction bases unmatched: 14. CDR3 loop: CASSHFEQGADGEKLFF. The CDR3 DNA reads as TGTGCCAGCAGTCACTTCGAACAGGGGGCAGATGGTGAAAAACTGTTTTTT.

The chain joins TRBV30 to TRBJ2-7; no clear D. Trimming took 8 bases from V and 0 from J, leaving 14 bases between them. The CDR3 extends over 13 amino acids. Per the germline V gene, CDR1 is GTSNPN and CDR2 is SVGIG (reference sequence). CDR3 DNA: TGTGCCACCCGGCAGTCTAACTCCTACGAGCAGTACTTC. It is translated as CATRQSNSYEQYF.

This chain connects TRBV7-2 to TRBJ2-3; D perhaps matches TRBD2 (5 bases). This CDR3 has 15 amino acids. Trimming took off 3 bases at V and 1 base at J, with 11 bases between the two ends. The germline V gene encodes CDR1 SGHTA and CDR2 FQGNSA. The CDR3 sequence is CASSFLGSGTDTQYF. The CDR3, as DNA: TGTGCCAGCAGCTTCTTAGGTAGCGGCACAGATACGCAGTATTTT.

The chain uses TRBV5-4 and TRBJ2-7; TRBD1 aligns across 8 bases. From germline, CDR1 is SGHNT and CDR2 YYREEE (reference sequence). V lost 4 bases, J lost 0 bases, and 6 bases stayed unmatched. This CDR3 has 15 residues. Here the CDR3 reads CASSPTGGFSYEQYF. The CDR3 nucleotides are TGTGCCAGCAGCCCTACAGGGGGGTTCTCCTACGAGCAGTACTTC.

The chain couples TRBV11-3 to TRBJ2-5, with D possibly matching TRBD1 (6 bases). The germline V gene encodes CDR1 SGHNT and CDR2 YENEEA. This CDR3 contains 16 residues. Between the trimmed V and J ends, which lost 1 base and 3 bases, there was a span of 15 bases. CDR3 nucleotide sequence: TGTGCCAGCAGCTTAGGCCCAGGGAAGGGGGAAGAGACCCAGTACTTC. Its protein is CASSLGPGKGEETQYF. Based on the CDR3 plus reference TRBV11-3 and TRBJ2-5, the full variable domain is EAGVVQSPRYKIIEKKQPVAFWCNPISGHNTLYWYLQNLGQGPELLIRYENEEAVDDSQLPKDRFSAERLKGVDSTLKIQPAELGDSAVYLCASSLGPGKGEETQYFGPGTRLLVL.

This chain connects TRBV5-5 to TRBJ2-5; D not certain. Germline values: CDR1 SGHKS, CDR2 YYEKEE (reference sequence). The CDR3 is 14 residues long. Trimming removed 4 bases from V and 1 base from J, with 11 bases in between. The CDR3 nucleotides read TGTGCCAGCAGCATTGGGAAGGTCCAAGAGACCCAGTACTTC. This sequence encodes CASSIGKVQETQYF.

V and J are TRBV28 and TRBJ2-6; the match to TRBD1 covers 8 bases. In germline, CDR1 is MDHEN, CDR2 SYDVKM. The CDR3 loop spans 16 amino acids. V lost 8 bases and J lost 0; bases outside the gene matches: 6. Written as DNA, the CDR3 is TGTGCCAGCCTGCCGGGACAGGCCTCTGGGGCCAACGTCCTGACTTTC. Protein product: CASLPGQASGANVLTF.

The chain has TRBV7-9 and TRBJ2-5; TRBD1 might be the D (5 bases). The germline gives CDR1 SEHNR, CDR2 FQNEAQ (reference sequence). This CDR3 contains 14 residues. Trimming left V 5 bases short and J 4 bases short, with 14 bases between. CDR3 nucleotides: TGTGCCAGCAGCAAAGGGGCGGAAATAGAGACCCAGTACTTC. It codes for CASSKGAEIETQYF.

Points on this clone: In the same sample, other DNA sequences code for this CDR3. V and J are TRBV30 and TRBJ2-3; TRBD2 matches 10 bases. The V and J ends lost 2 bases and 4 bases, in that order; junction bases with no gene match: 0. Germline V gene lookup returns CDR1 GTSNPN and CDR2 SVGIG (reference sequence). The CDR3 extends over 13 amino acids. The CDR3 region has the DNA TGTGCCTGGAGTAGCGGGAGGGCAGATACGCAGTATTTT. This sequence encodes CAWSSGRADTQYF.

This rearrangement joins TRBV11-2 to TRBJ2-3; 12 bases are shared with TRBD2. The germline CDR1 and CDR2 sequences are SGHAT and FQNNGV. This CDR3 region has 16 residues. Trimming took 3 bases from V and 5 from J; bases not matched to a gene: 6. CDR3 amino acids: CASSFPSGGAKDTQYF. The CDR3 region has the DNA TGTGCCAGCAGCTTCCCTAGCGGGGGGGCCAAAGATACGCAGTATTTT.

The V call is TRBV5-1, the J call TRBJ2-3; TRBD1 might be the D (6 bases). V lost 4 bases, J lost 4 bases, and 10 bases lay in between. This CDR3 is 13 amino acids long. Germline V gene lookup returns CDR1 SGHRS and CDR2 YFSETQ. CDR3 nucleotides: TGCGCCAGCAGCGTAGGGGGAGCAGATACGCAGTATTTT. It encodes CASSVGGADTQYF.

The chain employs TRBV27 and TRBJ1-4; 7 positions match TRBD1. V was clipped by 6 bases and J by 7 bases; unmatched bases: 8. This CDR3 contains 14 residues. Germline loops: CDR1 MNHEY, CDR2 SMNVEV (reference sequence). The CDR3 spells CASRPTGPGEKLFF. CDR3 in DNA: TGTGCCAGCAGACCGACAGGGCCGGGTGAAAAACTGTTTTTT.

CDR3 DNA: TGTGCCAGCAGCTTACAGGGACCTAACTATGGCTACACCTTC. Translation: CASSLQGPNYGYTF. This chain joins TRBV5-6 and TRBJ1-2, with TRBD1 as a possible D gene (6 bases). The CDR3 length is 14 residues. From germline, CDR1 is SGHDT and CDR2 YYEEEE. V lost 2 bases to trimming and J lost 0 bases, with 8 bases between them.

V gene TRBV7-2 combines with J gene TRBJ2-7; 12 bases line up with TRBD2. CDR1 and CDR2 from the germline V gene are SGHTA and FQGNSA. This CDR3 region has 15 residues. V lost 5 bases and J lost 4; bases outside the gene matches: 6. CDR3 protein: CASSRRLAGGYEQYF. CDR3 nucleotide sequence: TGTGCCAGCAGCCGCCGGCTAGCGGGAGGGTACGAGCAGTACTTC. Full variable domain (missing parts from reference TRBV7-2 and TRBJ2-7): GAGVSQSPSNKVTEKGKDVELRCDPISGHTALYWYRQSLGQGLEFLIYFQGNSAPDKSGLPSDRFSAERTGGSVSTLTIQRTQQEDSAVYLCASSRRLAGGYEQYFGPGTRLTVT.

The chain is built from TRBV29-1 and TRBJ1-1; weak D call: TRBD1 (5 bases). V shed 4 bases and J shed 6 bases, with 15 bases lying between them. CDR1 SQVTM and CDR2 ANQGSEA come from the germline V gene. The CDR3 totals 13 residues. The CDR3 is CSVVPLWGAEAFF. CDR3 bases: TGCAGCGTTGTACCCCTGTGGGGGGCTGAAGCTTTCTTT.

The rearrangement joins TRBV2 to TRBJ2-7, with D perhaps assigned TRBD1 or TRBD2 (5 bases each). The V and J ends lost 7 bases and 2 bases respectively, with 21 bases between them. Germline CDR1 is SNHLY and CDR2 is FYNNEI. The CDR3 extends over 16 amino acids. The chain's CDR3 is CASTLRGPGKTYEQYF. The DNA of the CDR3 is TGTGCCAGCACCCTACGAGGGCCAGGGAAAACCTACGAGCAGTACTTC.

This chain links TRBV19 with TRBJ2-7, with 9 bases lining up with TRBD2. Unmatched junction bases numbered 4, after V lost 1 base and J lost 0 bases. This CDR3 has 16 amino acids. CDR1 and CDR2 (germline): LNHDA, SQIVND (reference sequence). Here the CDR3 DNA reads TGTGCCAGTAGTATAGGACTAGCGGACGCCTCCTACGAGCAGTACTTC. It specifies CASSIGLADASYEQYF.

This clone was seen just once. The chain uses TRBV6-5 and TRBJ2-5; D is ambiguous. V was cut by 2 bases and J by 2 bases, with 12 bases left in between. The CDR3 is 15 amino acids. Germline CDR1 is MNHEY and CDR2 is SVGAGI. CDR3 in DNA: TGTGCCAGCAGTTACGGTTTAGTAAGACAAGAGACCCAGTACTTC. This gives the protein CASSYGLVRQETQYF.

Concerning this clone itself: Possible read error: a much larger clone is one base away. The CDR3 ends on some other residue instead of the conserved phenylalanine or tryptophan, so this is likely a read error. Here the CDR3 reads CASSTSMNTEAFS. The CDR3 nucleotides are TGTGCCAGCTCAACCTCTATGAACACTGAAGCTTTCTCT. The V and J genes are TRBV18 and TRBJ1-1, with D unclear. There are 13 residues in the CDR3. V was clipped by 5 bases and J by 0 bases, with 7 bases between them. The germline V gene encodes CDR1 KGHSH and CDR2 LQKENI.